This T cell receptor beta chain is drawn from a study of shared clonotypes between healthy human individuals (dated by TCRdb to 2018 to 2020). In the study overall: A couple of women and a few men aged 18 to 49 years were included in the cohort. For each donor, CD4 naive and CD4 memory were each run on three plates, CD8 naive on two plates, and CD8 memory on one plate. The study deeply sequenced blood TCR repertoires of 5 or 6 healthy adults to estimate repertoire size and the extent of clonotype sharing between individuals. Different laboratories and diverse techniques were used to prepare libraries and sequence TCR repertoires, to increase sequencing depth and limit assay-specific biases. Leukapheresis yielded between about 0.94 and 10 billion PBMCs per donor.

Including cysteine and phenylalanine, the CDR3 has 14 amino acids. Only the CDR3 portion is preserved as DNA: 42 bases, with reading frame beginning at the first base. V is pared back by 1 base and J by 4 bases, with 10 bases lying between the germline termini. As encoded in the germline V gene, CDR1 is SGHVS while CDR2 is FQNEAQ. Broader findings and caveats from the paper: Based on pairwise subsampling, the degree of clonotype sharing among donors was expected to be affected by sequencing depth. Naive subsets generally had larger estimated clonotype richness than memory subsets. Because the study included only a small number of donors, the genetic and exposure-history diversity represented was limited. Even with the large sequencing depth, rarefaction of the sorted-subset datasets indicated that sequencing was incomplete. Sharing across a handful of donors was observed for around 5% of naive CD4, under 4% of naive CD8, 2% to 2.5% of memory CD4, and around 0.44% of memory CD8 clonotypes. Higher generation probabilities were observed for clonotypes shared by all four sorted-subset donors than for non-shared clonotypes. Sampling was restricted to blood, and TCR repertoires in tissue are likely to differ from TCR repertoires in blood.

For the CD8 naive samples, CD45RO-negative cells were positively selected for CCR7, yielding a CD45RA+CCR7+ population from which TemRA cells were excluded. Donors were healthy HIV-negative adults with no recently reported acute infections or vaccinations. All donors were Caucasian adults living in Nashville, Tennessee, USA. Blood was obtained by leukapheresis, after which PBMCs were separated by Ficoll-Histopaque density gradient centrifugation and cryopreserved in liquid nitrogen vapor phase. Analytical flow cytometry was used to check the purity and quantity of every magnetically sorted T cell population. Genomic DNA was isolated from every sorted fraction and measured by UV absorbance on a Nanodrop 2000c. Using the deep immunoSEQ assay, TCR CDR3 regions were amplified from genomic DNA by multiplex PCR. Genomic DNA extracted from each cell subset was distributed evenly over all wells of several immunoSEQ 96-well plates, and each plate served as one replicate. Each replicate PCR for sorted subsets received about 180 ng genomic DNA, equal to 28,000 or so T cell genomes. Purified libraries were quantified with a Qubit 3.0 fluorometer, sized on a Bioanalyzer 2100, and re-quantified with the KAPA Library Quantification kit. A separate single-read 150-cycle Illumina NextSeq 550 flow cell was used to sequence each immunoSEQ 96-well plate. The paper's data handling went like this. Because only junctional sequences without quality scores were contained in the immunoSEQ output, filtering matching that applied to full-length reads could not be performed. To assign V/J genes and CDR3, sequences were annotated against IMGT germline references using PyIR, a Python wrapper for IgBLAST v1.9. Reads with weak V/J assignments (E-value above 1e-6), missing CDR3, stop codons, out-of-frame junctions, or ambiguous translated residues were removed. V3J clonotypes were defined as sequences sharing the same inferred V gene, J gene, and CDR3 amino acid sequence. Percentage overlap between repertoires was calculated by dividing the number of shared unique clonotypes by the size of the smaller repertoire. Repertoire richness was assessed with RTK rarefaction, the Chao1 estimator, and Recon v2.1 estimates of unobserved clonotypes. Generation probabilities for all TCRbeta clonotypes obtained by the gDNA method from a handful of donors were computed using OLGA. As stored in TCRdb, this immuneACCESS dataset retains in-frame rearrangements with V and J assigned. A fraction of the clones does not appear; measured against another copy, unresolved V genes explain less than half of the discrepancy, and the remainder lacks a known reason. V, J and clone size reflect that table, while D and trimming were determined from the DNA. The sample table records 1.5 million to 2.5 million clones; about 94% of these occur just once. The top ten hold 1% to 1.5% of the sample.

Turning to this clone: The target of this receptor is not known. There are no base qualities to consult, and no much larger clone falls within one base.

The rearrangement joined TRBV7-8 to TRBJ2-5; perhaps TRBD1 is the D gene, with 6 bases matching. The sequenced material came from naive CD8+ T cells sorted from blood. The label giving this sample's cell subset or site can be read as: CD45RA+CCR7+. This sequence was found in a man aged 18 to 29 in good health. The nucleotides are TGTGCCAGCAGCTTAGGGGCAGGGGTAGAGACCCAGTACTTC. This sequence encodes CASSLGAGVETQYF.